A single sample is the source of the 23 T cell receptor beta chains below, sequenced in a study of T cell responses to AZD1222 COVID-19 vaccine. Sequenced by immunoSEQ multiplex PCR; TCRdb stores in-frame clones only, minus some. Of about 81,000 clones listed, less than 95% are singletons. The specimen was peripheral blood, collected 28 days after the second AZD1222 dose. The receptors here all came from an adult who received the AZD1222 COVID-19 vaccine.

The rearrangement joins TRBV28 to TRBJ2-4, with 7 bases identical to TRBD1. CDR1 and CDR2 (germline): MDHEN, SYDVKM. V gave up 6 bases and J gave up 1 base; unmatched junction bases: 3. The CDR3 runs to 14 residues. The CDR3 protein is CASSGTVAKNIQYF. Here the CDR3 DNA reads TGTGCCAGCAGCGGGACAGTGGCCAAAAACATTCAGTACTTC.

This clone appeared a single time. The chain employs TRBV9 and TRBJ2-7; D is undetermined. CDR3 length: 13 amino acids. V was clipped by 3 bases and J by 6 bases, with 13 bases between them. The germline V gene has CDR1 SGDLS and CDR2 YYNGEE. CDR3 DNA sequence: TGTGCCAGCAGCGCCCGACCTCTTGCCGAGCAGTACTTC. This codes for CASSARPLAEQYF. The variable domain in full, completed from reference TRBV9 and TRBJ2-7, reads DSGVTQTPKHLITATGQRVTLRCSPRSGDLSVYWYQQSLDQGLQFLIQYYNGEERAKGNILERFSAQQFPDLHSELNLSSLELGDSALYFCASSARPLAEQYFGPGTRLTVT.

This clone occurred once. The chain is built from TRBV4-2 and TRBJ2-7, with 9 positions matching TRBD2. J gave up 4 bases and V 0 bases, and 7 bases lay outside the gene matches. The germline gives CDR1 LGHNA, CDR2 YNFKEQ. There are 16 residues in the CDR3. The CDR3 protein is CASSQDPSGAGYEQYF. The CDR3 DNA follows: TGTGCCAGCAGCCAAGATCCTAGCGGGGCCGGGTACGAGCAGTACTTC.

This clone came up a few times. The V and J genes are TRBV27 and TRBJ2-1, with a possible D match to TRBD2 (5 bases). Germline V gene lookup returns CDR1 MNHEY and CDR2 SMNVEV (reference sequence). V was clipped by 3 bases and J by 7 bases, with 10 bases between them. The CDR3 runs 13 residues. The DNA of the CDR3 is TGTGCCAGCAGTTTTCGAAGACTAAATGAGCAGTTCTTC. This gives the protein CASSFRRLNEQFF.

The CDR3 loop is CASSFENTGELFF. The CDR3 region has the DNA TGCGCCAGCAGCTTTGAGAACACCGGGGAGCTGTTTTTT. The genes are TRBV5-1 and TRBJ2-2; no firm D call. The germline V gene encodes CDR1 SGHRS and CDR2 YFSETQ. V shed 2 bases and J shed 1 base, with 3 bases lying between them. The CDR3 consists of 13 residues.

J is TRBJ1-2 and V is TRBV3-1 (or the pseudogene TRBV3-2), with 8 positions matching TRBD1. CDR1 is LGHDT and CDR2 is YNNKEL in the germline V gene (reference sequence). The CDR3 sequence is 15 residues long. Unmatched junction bases numbered 6, after V lost 0 bases and J lost 6 bases. The CDR3 loop reads CASSQESGTGDGYTF. In DNA form, the CDR3 reads TGTGCCAGCAGCCAAGAATCGGGGACAGGAGATGGCTACACCTTC.

This rearrangement joins TRBV3-1 (or the pseudogene TRBV3-2) to TRBJ2-1; 8 bases are shared with TRBD1. This CDR3 is 17 amino acids long. J was trimmed by 5 bases and V by 0 bases; bases with no gene match: 9. The V gene's germline CDR1 is LGHDT and CDR2 YNNKEL (reference sequence). CDR3: CASSQEGNRGMNNEQFF. The CDR3 DNA reads TGTGCCAGCAGCCAAGAGGGAAACAGGGGGATGAACAATGAGCAGTTCTTC.

The chain joins TRBV19 to TRBJ2-3; 10 bases match TRBD2. There are 16 residues in the CDR3. CDR1 and CDR2 from the germline V gene are LNHDA and SQIVND (reference sequence). V lost 5 bases, J lost 2 bases, and 7 bases stayed unmatched. The CDR3 bases are TGTGCCAGTAGTCGAACCGGGACTAGCGCCACAGATACGCAGTATTTT. Protein: CASSRTGTSATDTQYF.

The chain recombines TRBV11-2 with TRBJ2-1; TRBD2 matches 10 bases. In germline, CDR1 is SGHAT, CDR2 FQNNGV. V was clipped by 5 bases and J by 4 bases; unmatched bases: 5. This CDR3 is built from 15 residues. CDR3 nucleotides: TGTGCCAGCAGCCGAAGGACTAGCGGATACAATGAGCAGTTCTTC. Its protein is CASSRRTSGYNEQFF.

J is TRBJ2-3 and V is TRBV5-1, with D hard to call. The germline V gene has CDR1 SGHRS and CDR2 YFSETQ. Trimming took off 4 bases at V and 2 bases at J, with 11 bases between the two ends. There are 14 residues in the CDR3. CDR3 region: CASSPGAITDTQYF. CDR3 sequence (DNA): TGCGCCAGCAGCCCGGGTGCGATCACAGATACGCAGTATTTT.

The V and J genes are TRBV28 and TRBJ2-7, with TRBD2 matching over 12 bases. After removal of 5 bases from V and 6 bases from J, the junction contained 11 bases not matched to a gene. The CDR3 is 16 residues long. Germline values: CDR1 MDHEN, CDR2 SYDVKM. As DNA, the CDR3 is TGTGCCAGCAGTCCCCCGACTAGCGGGAGTCGGGGCGAGCAGTACTTC. Translation gives CASSPPTSGSRGEQYF.

This rearrangement joins TRBV5-1 to TRBJ1-2; 7 bases are shared with TRBD1. Germline loops: CDR1 SGHRS, CDR2 YFSETQ. The CDR3 has 15 residues. The ends lost 0 bases at V and 4 bases at J; junction bases unmatched: 6. The CDR3 DNA reads as TGCGCCAGCAGCTTGGCTGGCAGGGGGATCTATGGCTACACCTTC. It encodes CASSLAGRGIYGYTF.

The chain employs TRBV5-5 and TRBJ2-3; D is undetermined. The CDR3 has 13 amino acids. Germline CDR1 is SGHKS and CDR2 is YYEKEE (reference sequence). V was cut by 2 bases and J by 3 bases, with 7 bases left in between. The DNA for the CDR3 is TGTGCCAGCAGCTTTAGATGGACAGATACGCAGTATTTT. Encoded protein: CASSFRWTDTQYF.

The V call is TRBV5-1, the J call TRBJ2-1; 13 nucleotides align to TRBD2. There are 16 residues in the CDR3. Germline CDR1 is SGHRS and CDR2 is YFSETQ. V trimming: 3 bases; J trimming: 8 bases; junction bases outside the gene matches: 8. This CDR3 reads CASSYRTSGSRDEQFF. CDR3 DNA sequence: TGCGCCAGCAGCTATCGGACTAGCGGGAGTCGGGATGAGCAGTTCTTC. Full variable domain (rest looked up from reference TRBV5-1 and TRBJ2-1): KAGVTQTPRYLIKTRGQQVTLSCSPISGHRSVSWYQQTPGQGLQFLFEYFSETQRNKGNFPGRFSGRQFSNSRSEMNVSTLELGDSALYLCASSYRTSGSRDEQFFGPGTRLTVL.

V usage is TRBV6-4 and J usage is TRBJ1-1; the D is unclear. The V gene lost 0 bases and the J gene lost 11 bases, with 13 bases spanning the gap. CDR3 length equals 13 residues. In germline, CDR1 is MRHNA, CDR2 SNTAGT. The CDR3 DNA reads TGTGCCAGCAGTGACTCGGGTCCGGGTCGGGCTTTCTTT. It specifies CASSDSGPGRAFF.

This rearrangement joins TRBV7-9 to TRBJ1-1; 7 positions agree with TRBD1. Looked up from germline, CDR1 is SEHNR and CDR2 is FQNEAQ (reference sequence). CDR3 length equals 12 residues. J lost 7 bases, V lost 7 bases, and 6 bases had no gene match. CDR3 residues: CASNSGGFEAFF. Written as DNA, the CDR3 is TGTGCCAGCAACTCAGGGGGTTTTGAAGCTTTCTTT.

The chain joins TRBV2 to TRBJ1-4; the D is unclear. The CDR3 covers 13 residues. The V end was cut by 6 bases, the J end by 4 bases, with 9 bases between. Germline-derived CDR1 and CDR2 are SNHLY and FYNNEI. The CDR3 region has the DNA TGTGCCAGCAGACGGACCGGTAATGAAAAACTGTTTTTT. It codes for CASRRTGNEKLFF.

This chain uses TRBV10-3 with TRBJ1-5; a possible D gene is TRBD1 (6 bases). Germline CDR1 and CDR2: ENHRY and SYGVKD. V lost 6 bases to trimming and J lost 4 bases, with 16 bases between them. This CDR3 comprises 15 residues. The DNA of the CDR3 is TGTGCCATCAGCGATAGAACAGGGACGAATCAGCCCCAGCATTTT. Translating gives CAISDRTGTNQPQHF.

This clone came up once. The chain recombines TRBV9 with TRBJ1-2; D unresolved. The V and J ends lost 0 bases and 7 bases respectively, with 13 bases between them. The CDR3 has 14 residues. In germline, CDR1 is SGDLS, CDR2 YYNGEE. The CDR3 loop reads CASSVATNQGGYTF. CDR3 nucleotide sequence: TGTGCCAGCAGCGTAGCAACAAACCAAGGTGGCTACACCTTC.

This sequence joins TRBV30 and TRBJ1-1, with D unclear. In germline, CDR1 is GTSNPN, CDR2 SVGIG (reference sequence). The V gene lost 0 bases and the J gene lost 2 bases, with 10 bases spanning the gap. This CDR3 contains 14 residues. In DNA form, the CDR3 reads TGTGCCTGGAGTGTAAGTGTGGCTAACACTGAAGCTTTCTTT. This codes for CAWSVSVANTEAFF.

This clone came up a few times. The chain employs TRBV2 and TRBJ2-7; D is perhaps TRBD1 (6 bases). The CDR3 length is 13 residues. CDR1 and CDR2 (germline): SNHLY, FYNNEI. V lost 4 bases and J 8 bases, leaving 15 bases between the germline ends. The CDR3 sequence is CASSGGHREKQYF. CDR3 nucleotides: TGTGCCAGCAGTGGTGGGCACAGGGAAAAGCAGTACTTC.

J is TRBJ2-1 and V is TRBV6-5; D is uncertain. This CDR3 region has 13 residues. Germline V lookup: CDR1 MNHEY, CDR2 SVGAGI. Trimming removed 7 bases from V and 4 bases from J, with 11 bases in between. CDR3 nucleotides: TGTGCCAGCACGCAGCCTGGATACAATGAGCAGTTCTTC. It specifies CASTQPGYNEQFF.

The chain employs TRBV19 and TRBJ2-7, with 8 bases lining up with TRBD2. Germline CDR1 reads LNHDA; CDR2 reads SQIVND (reference sequence). The CDR3 has 15 residues. V shed 5 bases, J shed 4 bases, and the junction held 10 bases outside the gene matches. CDR3 loop: CASSHGRGGGYEQYF. Written as DNA, the CDR3 is TGTGCCAGTAGTCACGGGAGGGGCGGGGGATACGAGCAGTACTTC.